Shown below are 7 T cell receptor beta chains from a single sample sequenced in a study of T cell responses to AZD1222 COVID-19 vaccine. TCRdb keeps only in-frame clones here, not all; method: immunoSEQ multiplex PCR. The repertoire holds approximately 100,000 clones, with over 75% as singletons. This specimen was peripheral blood, taken on day 0 of AZD1222 vaccination. These receptors all come from an adult in good health.

The rearrangement joins TRBV5-8 to TRBJ2-2; 12 bases fit TRBD2. The CDR3 spans 17 residues. Germline V gives CDR1 SGHTS, CDR2 YDEGEE. V dropped 7 bases and J dropped 4; count of bases not matched to a gene: 11. The CDR3 DNA reads as TGTGCCAGCGTCCCAGGATTACTAGCGGGAGGCACCGGGGAGCTGTTTTTT. Protein product: CASVPGLLAGGTGELFF. The variable domain in full, with the rest retrieved from reference TRBV5-8 and TRBJ2-2, is EAGVTQSPTHLIKTRGQQATLRCSPISGHTSVYWYQQALGLGLQFLLWYDEGEERNRGNFPPRFSGRQFPNYSSELNVNALELEDSALYLCASVPGLLAGGTGELFFGEGSRLTVL.

The chain joins TRBV11-2 to TRBJ2-7; 11 bases fit TRBD2. The CDR3 totals 18 residues. Germline V lookup: CDR1 SGHAT, CDR2 FQNNGV. Losses at the gene ends were 3 bases for V and 0 bases for J; bases not matched to a gene: 10. The CDR3 region is CASSFILAGAPSSYEQYF. In DNA, the CDR3 is TGTGCCAGCAGCTTCATACTAGCGGGAGCCCCGAGCTCCTACGAGCAGTACTTC. Combining the CDR3 with reference TRBV11-2 and TRBJ2-7 gives the whole variable domain EAGVAQSPRYKIIEKRQSVAFWCNPISGHATLYWYQQILGQGPKLLIQFQNNGVVDDSQLPKDRFSAERLKGVDSTLKIQPAKLEDSAVYLCASSFILAGAPSSYEQYFGPGTRLTVT.

The chain recombines TRBV18 with TRBJ1-2; D perhaps matches TRBD1 (6 bases). The CDR3 totals 15 residues. Trimming took 3 bases from V and 8 from J, leaving 19 bases between them. Germline-derived CDR1 and CDR2 are KGHSH and LQKENI. The DNA for the CDR3 is TGTGCCAGCTCACCCATACAGGGATCCTATGGGGGCTACACCTTC. Translation: CASSPIQGSYGGYTF.

This clone was seen a single time. The rearrangement uses TRBV30 and TRBJ2-5; the D gene is possibly TRBD1 (5 bases). The CDR3 consists of 12 residues. Deletions cut 1 base from V and 14 bases from J, with 17 bases between. Germline CDR1 reads GTSNPN; CDR2 reads SVGIG (reference sequence). The CDR3 is CAWSGGVSLTYF. CDR3 in DNA: TGTGCCTGGAGTGGGGGCGTAAGCCTAACCTACTTC.

The V and J genes are TRBV7-9 and TRBJ2-1; D uncertain. This CDR3 comprises 14 residues. Germline loops: CDR1 SEHNR, CDR2 FQNEAQ (reference sequence). The V end was cut by 5 bases, the J end by 0 bases, with 8 bases between. CDR3 bases: TGTGCCAGCAGCCTCCCTGGCTCCTACAATGAGCAGTTCTTC. Its translation is CASSLPGSYNEQFF.

The CDR3 here is CASSESTPSSYEQYF. The CDR3 DNA reads as TGTGCCAGCAGTGAATCGACACCGAGCTCCTACGAGCAGTACTTC. The J gene is TRBJ2-7, the V gene TRBV25-1; unclear D gene. Germline V gives CDR1 MGHDK, CDR2 SYGVNS. Trimming took off 1 base at V and 0 bases at J, with 10 bases between the two ends. The CDR3 contains 15 residues.

The chain employs TRBV9 and TRBJ1-1; a possible D gene is TRBD1 (5 bases). The V end lost 1 base, the J end lost 7 bases, and 8 bases lay between the germline ends. The CDR3 runs to 12 residues. Germline CDR1 is SGDLS and CDR2 is YYNGEE. This CDR3 reads CASSVQGGEAFF. The CDR3, as DNA: TGTGCCAGCAGCGTACAGGGCGGTGAAGCTTTCTTT. The whole variable domain, filled in from reference TRBV9 and TRBJ1-1, reads DSGVTQTPKHLITATGQRVTLRCSPRSGDLSVYWYQQSLDQGLQFLIQYYNGEERAKGNILERFSAQQFPDLHSELNLSSLELGDSALYFCASSVQGGEAFFGQGTRLTVV.